What follows are 8 T cell receptor beta chains derived from one specimen sequenced in a study of cytomegalovirus exposure and HLA in healthy donors. Sequencing used immunoSEQ multiplex PCR; TCRdb keeps in-frame clones, though not all of them. The table has roughly 110,000 clones, about 88% seen once. Sequencing was carried out using PBMCs. All receptors derive from a woman younger than 30 in good health and CMV-seropositive.

CDR3 DNA sequence: TGTGCCAGCAACACCCAGGGGGAGACTGAAGCTTTCTTT. It yields the protein CASNTQGETEAFF. The rearrangement links TRBV11-2 to TRBJ1-1, with 7 bases fitting TRBD1. Looked up from germline, CDR1 is SGHAT and CDR2 is FQNNGV. The CDR3 has 13 residues. With 7 bases clipped from V and 5 bases from J, the junction kept 7 bases outside the gene matches.

J is TRBJ2-1 and V is TRBV5-8; possible D gene TRBD2, 7 bases. The V and J ends lost 10 bases and 3 bases respectively, with 17 bases between them. CDR3 size: 14 residues. Germline CDR1 reads SGHTS; CDR2 reads YDEGEE. CDR3 DNA: TGTGCCTCCGGGGAGGGGGGCTTCTACAATGAGCAGTTCTTC. Its protein is CASGEGGFYNEQFF.

The chain joins TRBV6-5 to TRBJ1-5; 9 bases agree with TRBD1. Germline CDR1 MNHEY, CDR2 SVGAGI. With V trimmed by 6 bases and J by 5 bases, 8 bases remained unmatched. This CDR3 has 15 residues. CDR3 bases: TGTGCCAGCAGGGGGGGACAGGGAGGGCATCAGCCCCAGCATTTT. Translating gives CASRGGQGGHQPQHF.

The chain combines TRBV25-1 with TRBJ2-5, with 8 nucleotides matching TRBD2. CDR3 length: 16 residues. Germline CDR1 is MGHDK and CDR2 is SYGVNS. The V gene end was trimmed by 1 base and the J gene end by 5 bases; junction bases not matched to a gene: 9. For the CDR3, the DNA is TGTGCCAGCAGTGAATTTTACGGGGGGGCTAGGGAGACCCAGTACTTC. It translates to CASSEFYGGARETQYF.

The genes are TRBV7-2 and TRBJ2-6; D remains unclear. Germline V gene data show CDR1 as SGHTA and CDR2 as FQGNSA. This CDR3 spans 14 amino acids. V lost 5 bases and J lost 1, with 6 bases in between. DNA of the CDR3: TGTGCCAGCAGCCCTCTATCTGGGGCCAACGTCCTGACTTTC. This sequence encodes CASSPLSGANVLTF.

The chain is built from TRBV7-9 and TRBJ1-5, with D possibly being TRBD1 (6 bases). V lost 3 bases and J 4 bases, leaving 7 bases between the germline ends. This CDR3 has 13 amino acids. Germline values: CDR1 SEHNR, CDR2 FQNEAQ (reference sequence). The CDR3 protein is CASSLQGNQPQHF. DNA of the CDR3: TGTGCCAGCAGCTTGCAGGGGAATCAGCCCCAGCATTTT.

The chain combines TRBV7-2 with TRBJ2-7; 7 bases agree with TRBD2. With V trimmed by 5 bases and J by 3 bases, 4 bases remained unmatched. This CDR3 is built from 13 residues. From germline, CDR1 is SGHTA and CDR2 FQGNSA. CDR3 sequence: CASSRGGRYEQYV. The CDR3, as DNA: TGTGCCAGCAGCCGCGGGGGTCGCTACGAGCAGTACGTC.

The chain couples TRBV27 to TRBJ2-1; 7 nucleotides align to TRBD1. The length of the CDR3 is 13 residues. Germline V gene sequence: CDR1 MNHEY, CDR2 SMNVEV (reference sequence). V was clipped by 4 bases and J by 6 bases; unmatched bases: 3. The CDR3: CASSSTGFNEQFF. CDR3 DNA sequence: TGTGCCAGCAGTTCGACAGGGTTCAATGAGCAGTTCTTC.